This T cell receptor (beta chain) was sequenced for a study of type 1 and type 2 diabetes patients. Study in general: T cells were magnetically sorted from PBMCs as CD4+ or CD8+ subsets. Study-wide findings and caveats: Some HECs seen only in T1D might also appear in more T2D or control samples. A median of one highly-expanded CD4+ clone, covering 3% to 5% of reads, occurred in type 2 diabetes.

CDR1 is DFQATT, CDR2 SNEGSKA, per germline (reference sequence). The trim removed 2 bases at V and 8 bases at J, leaving 11 bases unmatched. The CDR3 runs 15 residues. Amplification started from genomic DNA. Amplification of the beta chain CDR3 used 30 forward and 13 reverse multiplex primers. TCRdb reprocessed the multiplex PCR reads via MiXCR and lists one record per CDR3 protein. This table has under 300,000 distinct CDR3 sequences, around 47% appearing once. About this clonotype itself: The antigen remains unidentified.

This clonotype was sampled from a man younger than 35 with type 2 diabetes. Sequencing was carried out using peripheral blood mononuclear cells (PBMCs). The genes are TRBV20-1 and TRBJ1-4, with 7 bases lining up with TRBD1. The CDR3 sequence: CSARSTGRGGEKLFF. The CDR3 bases are TGCAGTGCTAGATCGACAGGGAGAGGGGGAGAAAAACTGTTTTTT.